The 15 T cell receptor beta chains below were found in one sample sequenced in a study of a mutant IDH1 vaccine in newly diagnosed glioma. The assay was immunoSEQ multiplex PCR, and TCRdb's table has in-frame clones only and misses some. Of around 25,000 clones detected, around 77% appear once; the ten largest clones hold roughly 9%. Time point reported: week 11, during vaccination. Vaccinated patients received 300 ug of mutant IDH1 20-mer peptide per dose, with topical imiquimod. The antigens for these receptors are not known. Sequences were derived from PBMCs, sampled from a glioma patient whose treatment included an IDH1 peptide vaccine. All receptors derive from a woman between 18 and 29 years old with glioma.

This sequence joins TRBV18 and TRBJ2-2, with TRBD2 matching over 11 bases. Germline CDR1 reads KGHSH; CDR2 reads LQKENI. Losses at the gene ends were 0 bases for V and 5 bases for J; bases not matched to a gene: 5. This CDR3 contains 17 residues. CDR3 residues: CASSPPLAGAGTGELFF. The CDR3 bases are TGTGCCAGCTCACCACCACTAGCGGGAGCTGGGACCGGGGAGCTGTTTTTT. Full variable domain (outside the CDR3, taken from reference TRBV18 and TRBJ2-2): NAGVMQNPRHLVRRRGQEARLRCSPMKGHSHVYWYRQLPEEGLKFMVYLQKENIIDESGMPKERFSAEFPKEGPSILRIQQVVRGDSAAYFCASSPPLAGAGTGELFFGEGSRLTVL.

The V call is TRBV7-2, the J call TRBJ2-1, with a possible D match to TRBD1 (6 bases). V gave up 4 bases and J gave up 8 bases, with 18 bases separating them. CDR1 is SGHTA, CDR2 FQGNSA, per germline. This CDR3 region has 15 residues. CDR3 DNA sequence: TGTGCCAGCAGCTCCGGACTGGCAGCAGGGGATGAGCAGTTCTTC. It yields the protein CASSSGLAAGDEQFF.

This sequence joins TRBV5-1 and TRBJ2-3; unclear D gene. Looked up from germline, CDR1 is SGHRS and CDR2 is YFSETQ. V was clipped by 5 bases and J by 0 bases, with 4 bases between them. The CDR3 runs 12 residues. Here the CDR3 DNA reads TGCGCCAGCAGGGCGAGCACAGATACGCAGTATTTT. Translated: CASRASTDTQYF.

V gene TRBV6-5 combines with J gene TRBJ1-5, with D possibly matching TRBD1 (5 bases). Germline V CDR1 and CDR2: MNHEY, SVGAGI. This CDR3 region has 15 residues. Trimming removed 2 bases from V and 4 bases from J, with 12 bases in between. The DNA for the CDR3 is TGTGCCAGCAGTTACGGGGGTACAGCAAATCAGCCCCAGCATTTT. Translating gives CASSYGGTANQPQHF.

The chain carries TRBV13 and TRBJ1-5; TRBD1 agrees at 8 bases. Germline V gene lookup returns CDR1 PRHDT and CDR2 FYEKMQ (reference sequence). The CDR3 is 15 residues long. V gave up 4 bases and J gave up 3 bases; unmatched junction bases: 5. The CDR3 loop reads CASSSSRGPNQPQHF. CDR3 DNA: TGTGCCAGCAGCTCAAGCAGGGGGCCCAATCAGCCCCAGCATTTT.

Here the CDR3 reads CASRHRGYEQYF. For the CDR3, the DNA is TGTGCCAGCAGACACAGGGGGTACGAGCAGTACTTC. This sequence joins TRBV6-5 and TRBJ2-7; 8 bases match TRBD1. CDR1 and CDR2 (germline): MNHEY, SVGAGI. The CDR3 sequence is 12 residues long. The trim removed 6 bases at V and 4 bases at J, leaving 2 bases unmatched.

V usage is TRBV7-8 and J usage is TRBJ1-1, with TRBD1 identical over 7 bases. V shed 4 bases and J 0 bases; nucleotides not matched to a gene: 2. This CDR3 is 14 amino acids long. Germline V gene data show CDR1 as SGHVS and CDR2 as FQNEAQ. The CDR3 coding sequence is TGTGCCAGCAGCTCGGGACAGATGAACACTGAAGCTTTCTTT. Translation gives CASSSGQMNTEAFF.

J is TRBJ2-5 and V is TRBV7-3, with TRBD2 matching over 8 bases. Germline loops: CDR1 SGHTA, CDR2 FQGTGA. The CDR3 loop spans 18 amino acids. J lost 3 bases, V lost 1 base, and 13 bases had no gene match. The CDR3 region is CASSLMGLGSGAKETQYF. For the CDR3, the DNA is TGTGCCAGCAGCTTAATGGGATTAGGTAGCGGGGCCAAAGAGACCCAGTACTTC.

The chain joins TRBV6-5 to TRBJ2-5; 10 bases line up with TRBD2. Trimming removed 0 bases from V and 5 bases from J; junction bases left unmatched: 3. The CDR3 runs 15 residues. Per the germline V gene, CDR1 is MNHEY and CDR2 is SVGAGI. CDR3 region: CASSYSLTSGETQYF. In DNA form, the CDR3 reads TGTGCCAGCAGTTACTCCCTGACTAGCGGGGAGACCCAGTACTTC.

V is TRBV28 and J is TRBJ2-5; 8 bases are shared with TRBD2. The CDR3 length is 13 residues. V gave up 6 bases and J gave up 1 base; unmatched junction bases: 1. The germline CDR1 and CDR2 sequences are MDHEN and SYDVKM. The CDR3 loop reads CASRLAVQETQYF. The CDR3 coding sequence is TGTGCCAGCAGACTAGCGGTCCAAGAGACCCAGTACTTC.

The chain is built from TRBV6-6 and TRBJ1-2; D unresolved. Between the trimmed V and J ends, which lost 6 bases and 4 bases, there was a span of 12 bases. This CDR3 has 13 amino acids. CDR1 is MNHNY, CDR2 SVGAGI, per germline (reference sequence). CDR3 sequence (DNA): TGTGCCAGCAGCCCTGCCCGGGGCTATGGCTACACCTTC. Residues: CASSPARGYGYTF.

The DNA of the CDR3 is TGTGCCAGCAGTTTTTACGGAGGTAACACCGGGGAGCTGTTTTTT. This sequence encodes CASSFYGGNTGELFF. The chain has TRBV27 and TRBJ2-2; D may be TRBD2 (5 bases). V gave up 3 bases and J gave up 2 bases, with 10 bases separating them. Germline CDR1 and CDR2: MNHEY and SMNVEV (reference sequence). The CDR3 sequence is 15 residues long.

This clone was seen a few times. The chain carries TRBV30 and TRBJ1-1; tentatively, D is TRBD1 (5 bases). Trimming removed 4 bases from V and 0 bases from J, with 9 bases in between. The length of the CDR3 is 13 residues. Germline V CDR1 and CDR2: GTSNPN, SVGIG (reference sequence). The CDR3: CAWKGTMNTEAFF. The CDR3 region has the DNA TGTGCCTGGAAGGGGACCATGAACACTGAAGCTTTCTTT. Supplemented by reference TRBV30 and TRBJ1-1, the full variable domain reads SQTIHQWPATLVQPVGSPLSLECTVEGTSNPNLYWYRQAAGRGLQLLFYSVGIGQISSEVPQNLSASRPQDRQFILSSKKLLLSDSGFYLCAWKGTMNTEAFFGQGTRLTVV.

The J gene is TRBJ1-1, the V gene TRBV5-6; TRBD1 might be the D (6 bases). The CDR3 length is 13 residues. The germline V and J ends were trimmed by 3 bases and 5 bases, with 11 bases remaining between them. Germline CDR1 is SGHDT and CDR2 is YYEEEE. The CDR3 protein is CASSYRDRTEAFF. The CDR3 DNA is TGTGCCAGCAGCTATAGAGACAGGACTGAAGCTTTCTTT.

About this clone: Additional DNA sequences in this sample encode the identical CDR3. The CDR3 loop is CSARVGDTQYF. The CDR3 DNA is TGCAGTGCTAGAGTCGGGGATACGCAGTATTTT. The genes are TRBV20-1 and TRBJ2-3; D gene ambiguous. The germline V gene has CDR1 DFQATT and CDR2 SNEGSKA (reference sequence). Deletions cut 1 base from V and 6 bases from J, with 5 bases between. The CDR3 extends over 11 amino acids.